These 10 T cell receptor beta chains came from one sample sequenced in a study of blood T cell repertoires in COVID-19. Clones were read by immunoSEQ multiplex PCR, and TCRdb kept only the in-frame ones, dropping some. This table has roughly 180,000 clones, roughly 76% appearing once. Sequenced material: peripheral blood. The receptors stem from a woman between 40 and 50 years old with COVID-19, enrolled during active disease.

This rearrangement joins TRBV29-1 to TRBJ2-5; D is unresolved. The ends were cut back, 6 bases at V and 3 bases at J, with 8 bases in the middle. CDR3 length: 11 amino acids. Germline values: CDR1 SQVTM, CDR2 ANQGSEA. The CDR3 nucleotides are TGCAGCGTCGCTCGGGAAGAGACCCAGTACTTC. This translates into CSVAREETQYF.

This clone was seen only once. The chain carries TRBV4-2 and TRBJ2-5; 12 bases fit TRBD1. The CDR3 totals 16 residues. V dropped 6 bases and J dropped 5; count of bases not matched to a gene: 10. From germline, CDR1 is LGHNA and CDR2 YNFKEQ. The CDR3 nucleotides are TGTGCCAGCAGTCCTACCCCGGGACAGGGGGCCGAGACCCAGTACTTC. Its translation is CASSPTPGQGAETQYF.

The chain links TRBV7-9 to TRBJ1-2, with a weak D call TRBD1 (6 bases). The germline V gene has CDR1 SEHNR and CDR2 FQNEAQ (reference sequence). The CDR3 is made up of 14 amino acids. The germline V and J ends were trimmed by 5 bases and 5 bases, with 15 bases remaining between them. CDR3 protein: CASSKRQEFYGYTF. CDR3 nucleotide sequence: TGTGCCAGCAGCAAACGACAGGAGTTTTATGGCTACACCTTC.

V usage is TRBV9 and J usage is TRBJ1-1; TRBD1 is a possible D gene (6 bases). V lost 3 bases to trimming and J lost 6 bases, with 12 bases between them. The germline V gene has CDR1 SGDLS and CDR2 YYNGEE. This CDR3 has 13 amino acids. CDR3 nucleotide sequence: TGTGCCAGCAGCGCACAGGGACGTCCTGAAGCTTTCTTT. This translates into CASSAQGRPEAFF.

CDR3 coding DNA: TGTGCCAGTAGCCCCTGGGGCCTGAACACCGGGGAGCTGTTTTTT. It translates to CASSPWGLNTGELFF. The V gene is TRBV19, the J gene TRBJ2-2; D might be TRBD1 (5 bases). The ends were cut back, 6 bases at V and 1 base at J, with 12 bases in the middle. The CDR3 length is 15 residues. CDR1 is LNHDA and CDR2 is SQIVND in the germline V gene (reference sequence).

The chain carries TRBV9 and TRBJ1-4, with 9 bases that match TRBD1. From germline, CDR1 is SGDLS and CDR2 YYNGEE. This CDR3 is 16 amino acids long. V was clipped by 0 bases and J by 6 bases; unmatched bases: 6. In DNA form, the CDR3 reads TGTGCCAGCAGCGTAGACTTGACAGGGGGGGATGAAAAACTGTTTTTT. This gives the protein CASSVDLTGGDEKLFF.

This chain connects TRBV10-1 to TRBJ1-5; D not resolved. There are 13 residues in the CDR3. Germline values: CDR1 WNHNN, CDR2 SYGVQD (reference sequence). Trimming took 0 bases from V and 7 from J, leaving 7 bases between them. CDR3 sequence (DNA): TGCGCCAGCAGTGAGTCCTTAAGCCAGCCCCAGCATTTT. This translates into CASSESLSQPQHF.

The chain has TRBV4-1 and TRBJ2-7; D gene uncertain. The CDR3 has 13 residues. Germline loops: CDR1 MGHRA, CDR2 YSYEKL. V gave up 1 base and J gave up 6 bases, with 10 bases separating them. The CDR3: CASSQGRWSEQYF. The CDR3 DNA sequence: TGCGCCAGCAGCCAAGGTCGGTGGTCCGAGCAGTACTTC.

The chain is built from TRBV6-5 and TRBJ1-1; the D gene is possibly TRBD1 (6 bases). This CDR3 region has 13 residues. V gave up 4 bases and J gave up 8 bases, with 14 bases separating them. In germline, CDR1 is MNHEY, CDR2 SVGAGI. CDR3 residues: CASSSDDRQEAFF. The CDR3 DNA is TGTGCCAGCAGTTCGGACGACAGGCAAGAAGCTTTCTTT.

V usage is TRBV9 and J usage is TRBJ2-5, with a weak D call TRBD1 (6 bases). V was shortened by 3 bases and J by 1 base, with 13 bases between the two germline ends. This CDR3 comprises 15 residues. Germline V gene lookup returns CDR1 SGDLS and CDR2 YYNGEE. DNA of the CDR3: TGTGCCAGCAGCGGAGGACAGTACGCCCAAGAGACCCAGTACTTC. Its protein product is CASSGGQYAQETQYF.